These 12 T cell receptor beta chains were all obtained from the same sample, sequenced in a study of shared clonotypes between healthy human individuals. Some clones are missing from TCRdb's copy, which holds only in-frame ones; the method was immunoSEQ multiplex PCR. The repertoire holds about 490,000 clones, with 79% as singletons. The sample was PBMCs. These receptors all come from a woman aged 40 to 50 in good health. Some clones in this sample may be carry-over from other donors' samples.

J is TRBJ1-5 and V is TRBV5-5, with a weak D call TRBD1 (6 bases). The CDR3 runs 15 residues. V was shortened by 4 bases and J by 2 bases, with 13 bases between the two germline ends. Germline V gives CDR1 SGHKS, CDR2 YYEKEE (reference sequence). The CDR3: CASSRGQWGNQPQHF. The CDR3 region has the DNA TGTGCCAGCAGCCGAGGACAGTGGGGCAATCAGCCCCAGCATTTT.

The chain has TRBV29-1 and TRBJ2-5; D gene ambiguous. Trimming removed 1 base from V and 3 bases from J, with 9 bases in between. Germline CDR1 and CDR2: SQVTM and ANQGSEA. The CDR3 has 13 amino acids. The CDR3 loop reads CSVEGLGEETQYF. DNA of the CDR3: TGCAGCGTTGAAGGGCTAGGAGAAGAGACCCAGTACTTC.

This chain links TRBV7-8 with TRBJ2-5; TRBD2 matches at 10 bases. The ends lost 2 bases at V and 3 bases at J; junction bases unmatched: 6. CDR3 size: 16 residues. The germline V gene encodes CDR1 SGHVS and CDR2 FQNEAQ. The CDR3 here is CASSLRILAGEETQYF. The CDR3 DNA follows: TGTGCCAGCAGCTTAAGGATTCTAGCGGGAGAAGAGACCCAGTACTTC. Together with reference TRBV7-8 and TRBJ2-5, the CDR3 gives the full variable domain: GAGVSQSPRYKVAKRGQDVALRCDPISGHVSLFWYQQALGQGPEFLTYFQNEAQLDKSGLPSDRFFAERPEGSVSTLKIQRTQQEDSAVYLCASSLRILAGEETQYFGPGTRLLVL.

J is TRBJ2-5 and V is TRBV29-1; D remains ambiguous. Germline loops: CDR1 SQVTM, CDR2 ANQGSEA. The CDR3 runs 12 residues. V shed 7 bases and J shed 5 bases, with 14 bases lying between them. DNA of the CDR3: TGCAGCGGACGGGTCTCGTCGGAGACCCAGTACTTC. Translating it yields CSGRVSSETQYF.

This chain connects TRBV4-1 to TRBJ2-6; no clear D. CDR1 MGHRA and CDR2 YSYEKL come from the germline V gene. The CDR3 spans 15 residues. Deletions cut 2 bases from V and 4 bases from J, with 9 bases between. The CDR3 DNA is TGCGCCAGCAGCCAAAGACTTGCGGGGGCCAACGTCCTGACTTTC. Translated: CASSQRLAGANVLTF.

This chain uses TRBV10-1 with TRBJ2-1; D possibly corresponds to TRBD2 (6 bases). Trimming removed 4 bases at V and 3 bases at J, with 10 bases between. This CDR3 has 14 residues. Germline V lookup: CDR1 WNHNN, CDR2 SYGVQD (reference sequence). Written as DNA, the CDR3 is TGCGCCAGCAGTGGGGGGGAGGTCTACAATGAGCAGTTCTTC. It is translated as CASSGGEVYNEQFF.

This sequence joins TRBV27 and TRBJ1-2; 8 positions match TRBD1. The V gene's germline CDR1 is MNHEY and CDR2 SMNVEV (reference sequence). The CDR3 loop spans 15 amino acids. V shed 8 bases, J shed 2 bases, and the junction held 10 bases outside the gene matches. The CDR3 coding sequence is TGTGCCAGCTGCAGAAGCCGACAGGGGAACTATGGCTACACCTTC. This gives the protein CASCRSRQGNYGYTF.

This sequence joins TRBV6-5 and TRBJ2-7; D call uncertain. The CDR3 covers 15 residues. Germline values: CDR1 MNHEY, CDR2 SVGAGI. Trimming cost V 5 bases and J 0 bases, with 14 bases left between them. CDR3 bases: TGTGCCAGCAGTCCTTCACTCCTGATCTCCTACGAGCAGTACTTC. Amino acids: CASSPSLLISYEQYF.

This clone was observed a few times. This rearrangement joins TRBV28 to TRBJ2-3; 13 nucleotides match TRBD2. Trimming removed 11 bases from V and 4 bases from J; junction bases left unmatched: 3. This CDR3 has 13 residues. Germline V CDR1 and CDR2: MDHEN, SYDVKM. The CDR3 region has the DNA TGTGCCGGCGGACTAGCGGGAGCAGATACGCAGTATTTT. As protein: CAGGLAGADTQYF.

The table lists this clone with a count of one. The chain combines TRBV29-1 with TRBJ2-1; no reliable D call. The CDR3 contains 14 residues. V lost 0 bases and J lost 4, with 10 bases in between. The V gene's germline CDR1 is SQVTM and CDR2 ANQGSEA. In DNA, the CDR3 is TGCAGCGTTGAAGATTTCATCCCTTACAATGAGCAGTTCTTC. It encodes CSVEDFIPYNEQFF.

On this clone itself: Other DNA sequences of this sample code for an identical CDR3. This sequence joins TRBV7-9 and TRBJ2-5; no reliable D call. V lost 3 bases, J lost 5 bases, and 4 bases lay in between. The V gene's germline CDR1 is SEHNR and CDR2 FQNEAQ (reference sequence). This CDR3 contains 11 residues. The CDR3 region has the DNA TGTGCCAGCAGCTTGGTTGAGACCCAGTACTTC. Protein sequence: CASSLVETQYF. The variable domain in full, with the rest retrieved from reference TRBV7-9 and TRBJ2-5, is DTGVSQNPRHKITKRGQNVTFRCDPISEHNRLYWYRQTLGQGPEFLTYFQNEAQLEKSRLLSDRFSAERPKGSFSTLEIQRTEQGDSAMYLCASSLVETQYFGPGTRLLVL.

CDR3 residues: CASMTSGRVYEQYF. The CDR3 region has the DNA TGTGCCAGCATGACTAGCGGGAGAGTTTACGAGCAGTACTTC. The chain has TRBV27 and TRBJ2-7; 12 bases line up with TRBD2. The germline gives CDR1 MNHEY, CDR2 SMNVEV (reference sequence). The V and J ends lost 7 bases and 4 bases, in that order; junction bases with no gene match: 5. This CDR3 has 14 residues.